A selection of T cell receptor beta chains follows, all from one sample in a study of blood T cell repertoires in COVID-19. Assay: immunoSEQ multiplex PCR; the TCRdb copy retains only in-frame clones and omits some. The sample carries tens of thousands of clones, around 87% recorded once. The sequenced sample was peripheral blood. Source of these receptors: a man in his forties or fifties with active COVID-19. Both conserved end residues are part of each CDR3.

V,J,CDR3
TRBV11-2,TRBJ2-2,CASSPGGLAGGSGELFF
TRBV19,TRBJ1-1,CASSRLGQGNTEAFF
TRBV4-3,TRBJ2-1,CASSPGFGGGERGNEQFF
TRBV5-6,TRBJ2-2,CASSSAGAGELFF
TRBV5-4,TRBJ2-5,CASSLGGGGETQYF
TRBV5-1,TRBJ2-2,CASSLLGEVTGELFF
TRBV20-1,TRBJ2-7,CSASRASVSYEQYF
TRBV29-1,TRBJ2-5,CSVGGPTGGKETQYF
TRBV11-2,TRBJ1-2,CASSLIRRGNGYTF
TRBV2,TRBJ1-5,CASRSTGAYSNQPQHF
TRBV5-5,TRBJ2-7,CASSLAGGSYEQYF
TRBV24-1,TRBJ2-1,CATMAGGASYNEQFF
TRBV2,TRBJ2-3,CASSLSGTGGRADTQYF
TRBV7-3,TRBJ1-2,CASSLMPGDGYTF
TRBV6-5,TRBJ1-2,CASSPLPQGAYGYTF
TRBV9,TRBJ1-3,CASSVVGTGKGSGNTIYF
TRBV4-2,TRBJ2-2,CASSQTTGTGELFF
TRBV6-5,TRBJ2-7,CASRAGGSSYEQYF
TRBV29-1,TRBJ2-1,CSVSNRDNEQFF
TRBV6-5,TRBJ1-1,CASSYTGAGETEAFF
TRBV19,TRBJ1-1,CAVLGNTEAFF
TRBV2,TRBJ2-5,CASSDPSGTGVETQYF
TRBV5-6,TRBJ2-1,CASSLRGQGQWNEQFF
TRBV5-1,TRBJ1-6,CASRNAGTEINSPLHF
TRBV28,TRBJ1-2,CASRQGDYGYTF
TRBV25-1,TRBJ1-2,CASSAGLLSYGYTF
TRBV3-1/TRBV3-2,TRBJ2-5,CASSPGLGKTQYF
TRBV7-2,TRBJ2-5,CASSSAALGEKTQYF
TRBV3-1/TRBV3-2,TRBJ1-2,CASSQDDRGFGARGYTF
TRBV7-2,TRBJ2-4,CASSLEPRGRRTKNIQYF
TRBV4-2,TRBJ2-7,CASSQVLRSYRTGGEQYF
TRBV2,TRBJ2-2,CASSIRPSGNTGELFF
TRBV24-1,TRBJ2-2,CATSWQNTGELFF
TRBV2,TRBJ1-6,CASRATGTDNSPLHF
TRBV7-9,TRBJ1-4,CASSLAHPIGEKLFF
TRBV19,TRBJ1-3,CAATTLGSGNTIYF
TRBV10-2,TRBJ2-3,CAAAASGGGSSTDTQYF